The clone carrying this T cell receptor beta chain has a single count. Antigen unknown. These data come from a study of shared clonotypes between healthy human individuals. About the research overall: Used for every donor were three CD4 naive, three CD4 memory, two CD8 naive and one CD8 memory plate. Broader study findings: Estimated richness values were generally larger in naive subsets than in memory subsets.

This CDR3 is 15 amino acids long. Germline values: CDR1 WNHNN, CDR2 SYGVQD (reference sequence). V was trimmed by 3 bases and J by 0 bases, leaving 10 bases between them. Generated by immunoSEQ multiplex PCR, the TCRdb table keeps only in-frame clones and is missing some. The sample lists about 1.5 million clones, roughly 97% seen once, with more than 0.9% in the top ten. The rearrangement uses TRBV10-1 and TRBJ2-3, with TRBD2 as a possible D gene (6 bases). The clonotype was recovered from a man under 40 in good health. Sequencing was performed on naive CD4+ T cells sorted from blood. Subset denoted: CD45RA+ positively selected. CDR3 in DNA: TGCGCCAGCAGTGAACTAGCCACTAGCACAGATACGCAGTATTTT. Amino acid sequence: CASSELATSTDTQYF.